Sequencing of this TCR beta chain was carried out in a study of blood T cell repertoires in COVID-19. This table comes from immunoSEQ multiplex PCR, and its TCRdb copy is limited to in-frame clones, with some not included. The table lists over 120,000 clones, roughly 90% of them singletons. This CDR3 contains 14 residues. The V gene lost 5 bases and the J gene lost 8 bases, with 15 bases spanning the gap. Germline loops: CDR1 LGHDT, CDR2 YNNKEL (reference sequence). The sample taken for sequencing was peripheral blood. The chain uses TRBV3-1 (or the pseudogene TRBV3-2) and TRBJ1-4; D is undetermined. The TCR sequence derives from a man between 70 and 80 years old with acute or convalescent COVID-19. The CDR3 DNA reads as TGTGCCAGCAGCAAAAGTAGCGGGGAGGAAAAACTGTTTTTT. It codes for CASSKSSGEEKLFF.